This TCR beta chain was sequenced during a study of CD8 T cells in ankylosing spondylitis. Notes on the study in general: The disease-linked clones had a CD8+ phenotype and low blood frequencies. Some of these motif variants have turned up before, in reports on reactive arthritis synovial fluid and blood. The study identified a TCR beta motif of roughly eight highly homologous variants that appeared characteristic of ankylosing spondylitis blood.

About this clonotype: Antigen specificity is unknown.

Per germline, CDR1 SGHVS and CDR2 FNYEAQ. The ends were cut back, 4 bases at V and 0 bases at J, with 11 bases in the middle. The CDR3 spans 15 residues. Libraries for TCR beta were made by quantitative 5'-RACE with molecular barcodes. TCRdb re-called the 5' RACE reads through MiXCR, storing one row per CDR3 protein. This sample has 330,000 or so distinct CDR3 sequences, with roughly 8% found just once. The sequence derives from a male donor with ankylosing spondylitis. Sample: blood, either unsorted or a sorted T cell fraction (not recorded which). This rearrangement joins TRBV7-6 to TRBJ2-3; D is ambiguous. Here the CDR3 DNA reads TGTGCCAGCAGCTCATGGGGTGGCAGCACAGATACGCAGTATTTT. Protein: CASSSWGGSTDTQYF.